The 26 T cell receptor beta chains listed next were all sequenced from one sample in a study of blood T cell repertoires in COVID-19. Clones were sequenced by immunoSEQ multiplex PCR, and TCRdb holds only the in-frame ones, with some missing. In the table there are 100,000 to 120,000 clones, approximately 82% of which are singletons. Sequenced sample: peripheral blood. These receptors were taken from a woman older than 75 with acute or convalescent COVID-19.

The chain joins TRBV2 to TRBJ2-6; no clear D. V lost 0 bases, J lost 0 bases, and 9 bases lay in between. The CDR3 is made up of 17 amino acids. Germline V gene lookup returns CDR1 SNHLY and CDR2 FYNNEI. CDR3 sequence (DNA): TGTGCCAGCAGTGAAGCAAGTCCACACTCTGGGGCCAACGTCCTGACTTTC. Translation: CASSEASPHSGANVLTF.

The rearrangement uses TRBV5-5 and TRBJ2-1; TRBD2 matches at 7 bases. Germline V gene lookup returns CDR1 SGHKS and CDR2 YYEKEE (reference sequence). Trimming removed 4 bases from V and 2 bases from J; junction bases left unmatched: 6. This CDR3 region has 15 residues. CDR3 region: CASSLRDYPYNEQFF. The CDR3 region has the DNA TGTGCCAGCAGCCTCCGGGACTACCCCTACAATGAGCAGTTCTTC.

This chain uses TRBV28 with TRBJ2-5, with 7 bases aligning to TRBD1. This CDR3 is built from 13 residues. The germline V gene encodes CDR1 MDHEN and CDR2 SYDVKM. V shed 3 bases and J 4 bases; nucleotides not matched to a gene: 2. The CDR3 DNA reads TGTGCCAGCAGTTTGGGGACAGCAGAGACCCAGTACTTC. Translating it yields CASSLGTAETQYF.

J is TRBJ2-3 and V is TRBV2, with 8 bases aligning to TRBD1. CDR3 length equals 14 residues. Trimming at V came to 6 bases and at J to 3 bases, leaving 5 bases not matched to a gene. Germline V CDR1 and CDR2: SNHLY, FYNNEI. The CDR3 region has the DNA TGTGCCAGCAGGGCCGACAGGGGAACAGATACGCAGTATTTT. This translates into CASRADRGTDTQYF.

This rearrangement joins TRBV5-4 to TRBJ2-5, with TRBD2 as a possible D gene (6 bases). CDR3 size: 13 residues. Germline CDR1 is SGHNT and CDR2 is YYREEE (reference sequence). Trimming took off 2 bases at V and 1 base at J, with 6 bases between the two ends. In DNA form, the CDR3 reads TGTGCCAGCAGCTTCGGGAGCCAAGAGACCCAGTACTTC. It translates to CASSFGSQETQYF.

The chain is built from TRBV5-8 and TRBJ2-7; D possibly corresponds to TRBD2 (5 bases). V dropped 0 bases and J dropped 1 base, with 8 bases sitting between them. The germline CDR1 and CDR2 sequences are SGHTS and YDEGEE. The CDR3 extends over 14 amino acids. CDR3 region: CASSLVRESYEQYV. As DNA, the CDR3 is TGTGCCAGCAGCTTGGTGAGGGAGTCCTACGAGCAGTACGTC.

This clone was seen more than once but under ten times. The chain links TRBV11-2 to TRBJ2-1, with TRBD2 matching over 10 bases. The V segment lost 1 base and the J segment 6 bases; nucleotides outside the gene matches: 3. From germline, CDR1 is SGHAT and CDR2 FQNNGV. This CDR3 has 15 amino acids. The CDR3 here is CASSLASGSFNEQFF. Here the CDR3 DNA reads TGTGCCAGCAGCTTAGCTAGCGGGAGCTTCAATGAGCAGTTCTTC.

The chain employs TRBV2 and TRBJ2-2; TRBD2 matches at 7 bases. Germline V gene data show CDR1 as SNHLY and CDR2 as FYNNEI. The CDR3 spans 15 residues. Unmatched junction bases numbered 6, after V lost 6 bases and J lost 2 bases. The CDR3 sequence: CASRGGRANTGELFF. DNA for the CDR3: TGTGCCAGCAGAGGTGGGAGGGCTAACACCGGGGAGCTGTTTTTT.

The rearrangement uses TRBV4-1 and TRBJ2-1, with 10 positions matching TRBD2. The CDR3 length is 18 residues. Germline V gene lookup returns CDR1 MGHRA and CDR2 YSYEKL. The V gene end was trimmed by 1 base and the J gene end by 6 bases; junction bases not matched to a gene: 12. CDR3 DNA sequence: TGCGCCAGCAGCCAAGGGGGGGGGAGAACTAGCGGGACCAATGAGCAGTTCTTC. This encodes CASSQGGGRTSGTNEQFF.

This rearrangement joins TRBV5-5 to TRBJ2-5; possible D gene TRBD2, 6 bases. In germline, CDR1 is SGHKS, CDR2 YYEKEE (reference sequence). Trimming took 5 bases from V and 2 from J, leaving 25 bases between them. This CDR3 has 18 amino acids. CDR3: CASSHWKGSLALQETQYF. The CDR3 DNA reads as TGTGCCAGCAGTCATTGGAAGGGGTCCCTAGCGCTTCAAGAGACCCAGTACTTC.

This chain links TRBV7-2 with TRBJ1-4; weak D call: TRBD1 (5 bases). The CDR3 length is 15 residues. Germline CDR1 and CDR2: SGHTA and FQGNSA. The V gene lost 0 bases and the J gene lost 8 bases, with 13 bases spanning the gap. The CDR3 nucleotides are TGTGCCAGCAGCTTAGCTGGGGGAGGAGACGAAAAACTGTTTTTT. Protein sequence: CASSLAGGGDEKLFF.

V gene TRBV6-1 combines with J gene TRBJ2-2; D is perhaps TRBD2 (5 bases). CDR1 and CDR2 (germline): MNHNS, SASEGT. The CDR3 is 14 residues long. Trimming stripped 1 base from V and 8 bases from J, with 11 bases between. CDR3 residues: CASSEVWTEGELFF. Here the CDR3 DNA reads TGTGCCAGCAGTGAAGTGTGGACTGAGGGGGAGCTGTTTTTT.

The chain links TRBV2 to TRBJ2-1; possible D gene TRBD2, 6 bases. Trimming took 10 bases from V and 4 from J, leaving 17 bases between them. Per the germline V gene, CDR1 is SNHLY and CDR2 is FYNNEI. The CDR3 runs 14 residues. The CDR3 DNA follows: TGTGCCACCCACCGGGTGGCGGGGTACAATGAGCAGTTCTTC. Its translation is CATHRVAGYNEQFF.

CDR3 in DNA: TGTGCCAGCAGCCAGTCTGTAGGCGGCTCCTACAATGAGCAGTTCTTC. Translation gives CASSQSVGGSYNEQFF. The chain joins TRBV3-1 (or the pseudogene TRBV3-2) to TRBJ2-1; D is unclear. The V end was cut by 3 bases, the J end by 0 bases, with 12 bases between. CDR3 length equals 16 residues. CDR1 is LGHDT, CDR2 YNNKEL, per germline (reference sequence).

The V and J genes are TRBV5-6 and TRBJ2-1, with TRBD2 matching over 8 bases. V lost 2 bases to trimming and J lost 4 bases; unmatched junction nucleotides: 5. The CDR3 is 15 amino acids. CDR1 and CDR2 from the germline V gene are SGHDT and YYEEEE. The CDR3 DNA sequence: TGTGCCAGCAGCTTCCGACTAGCGCTTTACAATGAGCAGTTCTTC. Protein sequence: CASSFRLALYNEQFF.

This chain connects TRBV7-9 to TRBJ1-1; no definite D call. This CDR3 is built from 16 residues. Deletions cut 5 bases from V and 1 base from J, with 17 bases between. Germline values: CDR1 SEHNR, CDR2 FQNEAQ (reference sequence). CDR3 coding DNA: TGTGCCAGCAGCCACACAACGAGGTCTGGGAACACTGAAGCTTTCTTT. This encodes CASSHTTRSGNTEAFF.

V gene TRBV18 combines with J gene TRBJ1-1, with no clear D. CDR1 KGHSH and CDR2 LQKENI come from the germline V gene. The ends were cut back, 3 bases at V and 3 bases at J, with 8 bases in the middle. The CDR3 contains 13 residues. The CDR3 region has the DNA TGTGCCAGCTCACCTGAAGCCTACACTGAAGCTTTCTTT. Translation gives CASSPEAYTEAFF.

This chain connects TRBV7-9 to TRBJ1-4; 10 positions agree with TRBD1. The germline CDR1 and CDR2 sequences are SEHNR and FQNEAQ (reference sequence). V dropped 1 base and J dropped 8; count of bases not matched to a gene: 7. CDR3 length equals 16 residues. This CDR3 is CASSLDVGQGKEKLFF. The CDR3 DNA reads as TGTGCCAGCAGCTTAGATGTGGGACAGGGGAAGGAAAAACTGTTTTTT.

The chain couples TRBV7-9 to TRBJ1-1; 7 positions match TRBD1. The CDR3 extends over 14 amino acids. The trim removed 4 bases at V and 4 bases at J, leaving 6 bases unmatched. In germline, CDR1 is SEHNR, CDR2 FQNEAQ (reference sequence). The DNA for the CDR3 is TGTGCCAGCAGCTCGTCAGGGGGTCCCACTGAAGCTTTCTTT. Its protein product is CASSSSGGPTEAFF.

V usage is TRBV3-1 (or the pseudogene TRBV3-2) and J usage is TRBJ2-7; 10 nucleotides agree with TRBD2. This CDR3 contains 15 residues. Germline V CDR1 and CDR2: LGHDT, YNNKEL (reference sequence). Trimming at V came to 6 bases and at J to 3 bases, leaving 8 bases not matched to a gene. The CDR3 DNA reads TGTGCCAGCAGTACGGCCGGGACTAGCGTCTACGAGCAGTACTTC. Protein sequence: CASSTAGTSVYEQYF.

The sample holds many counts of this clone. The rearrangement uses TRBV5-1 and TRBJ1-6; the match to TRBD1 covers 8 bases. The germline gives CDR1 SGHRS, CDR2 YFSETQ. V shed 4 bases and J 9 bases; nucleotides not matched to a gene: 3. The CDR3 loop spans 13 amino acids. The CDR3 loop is CASSQTGVSPLHF. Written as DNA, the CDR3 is TGCGCCAGCAGCCAGACAGGGGTTTCACCCCTCCACTTT.

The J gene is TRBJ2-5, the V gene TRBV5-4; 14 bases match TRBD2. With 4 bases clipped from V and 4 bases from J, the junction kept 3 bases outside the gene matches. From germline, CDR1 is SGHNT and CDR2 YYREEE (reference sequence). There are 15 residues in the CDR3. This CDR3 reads CASSVGTSGRETQYF. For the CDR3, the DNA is TGTGCCAGCAGCGTAGGGACTAGCGGGAGAGAGACCCAGTACTTC.

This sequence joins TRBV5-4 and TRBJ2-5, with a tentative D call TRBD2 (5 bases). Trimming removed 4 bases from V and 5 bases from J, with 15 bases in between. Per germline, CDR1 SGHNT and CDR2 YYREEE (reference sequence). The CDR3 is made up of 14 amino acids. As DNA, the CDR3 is TGTGCCAGCAGCCCGAGAGGAGAGGGTGAGACCCAGTACTTC. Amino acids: CASSPRGEGETQYF.

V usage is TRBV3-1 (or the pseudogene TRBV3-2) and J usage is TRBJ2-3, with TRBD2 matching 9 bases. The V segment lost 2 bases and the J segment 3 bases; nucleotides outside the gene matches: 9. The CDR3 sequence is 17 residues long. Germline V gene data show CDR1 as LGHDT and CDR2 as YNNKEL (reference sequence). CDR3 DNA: TGTGCCAGCAGCCAACGGCTAGCGGGAAAGGTAACAGATACGCAGTATTTT. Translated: CASSQRLAGKVTDTQYF.

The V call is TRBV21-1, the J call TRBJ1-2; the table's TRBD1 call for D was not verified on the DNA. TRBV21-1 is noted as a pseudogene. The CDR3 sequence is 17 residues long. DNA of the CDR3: TGTGCCAGCAGCAAAGAAGGGTGGCAGGGGGACGCCTATGGCTACACCTTC. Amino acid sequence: CASSKEGWQGDAYGYTF.

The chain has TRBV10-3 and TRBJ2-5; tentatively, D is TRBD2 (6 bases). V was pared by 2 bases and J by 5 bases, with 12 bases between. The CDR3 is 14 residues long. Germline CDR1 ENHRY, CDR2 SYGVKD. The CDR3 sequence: CAISEGDLQETQYF. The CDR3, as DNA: TGTGCCATCAGTGAGGGGGACTTACAGGAGACCCAGTACTTC.